Listed below are T cell receptor beta chains from one sample, sequenced in a study of radiotherapy plus CTLA-4 blockade in lung cancer. Sequencing was performed with immunoSEQ multiplex PCR; in TCRdb, only in-frame clones are kept and a portion is missing. The data hold around 37,000 clones, with around 77% observed a single time. The material sequenced was peripheral blood, taken from a patient treated with radiotherapy plus ipilimumab. The origin of the receptors is a human donor with non-small cell lung cancer who had stable disease on radiotherapy plus ipilimumab. Each CDR3 is given with its conserved first and last residue. D genes are given only for firm matches. For some rows the clone size is stated as once, few or many, or as a class when expanded; others skip it.

clone_size,j_call,d_call,v_call,cdr3_nt,cdr3_aa
NA,TRBJ1-2,NA,TRBV10-1,TGCGCCAGCAGTGAAGGCTTCGATTCGGGTGGCTACACCTTC,CASSEGFDSGGYTF
NA,TRBJ1-6,NA,TRBV7-2,TGTGCCAGCAGCATACTTCAGGGGAATTCACCCCTCCACTTT,CASSILQGNSPLHF
NA,TRBJ2-2,NA,TRBV27,TGTGCCAGCAGTTTATTAAACACCGGGGAGCTGTTTTTT,CASSLLNTGELFF
once,TRBJ1-6,TRBD1,TRBV9,TGTGCCAGCAGCGTTCGGGGCGGGACAGGGAATAATTCACCCCTCCACTTT,CASSVRGGTGNNSPLHF
NA,TRBJ2-7,NA,TRBV7-2,TGTGCCAGCAGCCGAGGGACCCGACAGGACTCCTACGAGCAGTACTTC,CASSRGTRQDSYEQYF
NA,TRBJ1-5,NA,TRBV23-1,TGCGCCAGCAGTCAATCGTCATCTTGGAGGACGAGGGGGGGTAGCAATCAGCCCCAGCATTTT,CASSQSSSWRTRGGSNQPQHF
NA,TRBJ1-1,TRBD1,TRBV10-3,TGTGCCATCAGGACTGTTACAGGGGAGAGGAACACTGAAGCTTTCTTT,CAIRTVTGERNTEAFF
NA,TRBJ2-7,NA,TRBV6-5,TGTGCCAGCAGTGACAGGATCGAGCAGTACTTC,CASSDRIEQYF
few,TRBJ2-7,TRBD1,TRBV23-1,TGCGCCAGCAGTCAGGGACAGGGGGGCTACGAGCAGTACTTC,CASSQGQGGYEQYF
few,TRBJ2-7,NA,TRBV2,TGTGCCAGCCAACTAGCTCACGAGCAGTACTTC,CASQLAHEQYF
NA,TRBJ1-1,NA,TRBV6-6,TGTGCCAGCAGTTATATGAACACTGAAGCTTTCTTT,CASSYMNTEAFF
few,TRBJ1-5,TRBD1,TRBV6-6,TGTGCCAGCAGGGTGAACAGGGGGCCGGATCAGCCCCAGCATTTT,CASRVNRGPDQPQHF
many,TRBJ1-1,TRBD1,TRBV7-9,TGTGCCAGCAGCAGCTACAGGGGCGGAGTAATGAACACTGAAGCTTTCTTT,CASSSYRGGVMNTEAFF
once,TRBJ2-1,NA,TRBV5-4,TGTGCCAGCAGCTTGGACAATTTCAATGAGCAGTTCTTC,CASSLDNFNEQFF
NA,TRBJ2-5,TRBD2,TRBV2,TGTGCCAGCAGTCCCGGCGGGGGGGGCAGAGAGACCCAGTACTTC,CASSPGGGGRETQYF
once,TRBJ1-3,NA,TRBV12-5,TGTGCTAGTGGTTTGGTGCCAGATGGGGAGGTGTCGGGGACCATATATTTT,CASGLVPDGEVSGTIYF
NA,TRBJ2-1,NA,TRBV29-1,TGCAGCGTCGTACCCCAGGGAGGGGGGGTTTACAATGAGCAGTTCTTC,CSVVPQGGGVYNEQFF
NA,TRBJ1-3,NA,TRBV5-6,TGTGCCAGCAGCTCCAACCCGTACGGTGGGGCGACCGGAAACACCATATATTTT,CASSSNPYGGATGNTIYF
few,TRBJ2-7,TRBD1,TRBV2,TGTGCCAGCAGTCGCGGGACAGGGGGCTACGAGCAGTACTTC,CASSRGTGGYEQYF
few,TRBJ1-1,NA,TRBV9,TGTGCCAGCAGCGTAATGTTGGGGGGTAGCACTGAAGCTTTCTTT,CASSVMLGGSTEAFF
NA,TRBJ2-7,NA,TRBV11-2,TGTGCCAGCAGCTTACAGTCAGGGCAGGGGCGCGAGCAGTACTTC,CASSLQSGQGREQYF
NA,TRBJ1-5,NA,TRBV5-1,TGCGCCAGCAGAGAGGACAACCGGGTAAATCAGCCCCAGCATTTT,CASREDNRVNQPQHF
NA,TRBJ2-3,TRBD1,TRBV7-9,TGTGCCAGCAGTCCGACCGGACAGGGGGTGGGAGATACGCAGTATTTT,CASSPTGQGVGDTQYF
NA,TRBJ2-1,TRBD2,TRBV4-1,TGCGCCAGCAGCCAAGATATTCGGGGGGGGTGGAATGAGCAGTTCTTC,CASSQDIRGGWNEQFF
NA,TRBJ1-5,TRBD1,TRBV7-9,TGTGCCAGCAGCTTGGGACAGCCTAATCAGCCCCAGCATTTT,CASSLGQPNQPQHF
NA,TRBJ1-3,TRBD1,TRBV29-1,TGCAGCGGGGGGAACAGGGGAGTTGGAAACACCATATATTTT,CSGGNRGVGNTIYF
NA,TRBJ2-3,TRBD2,TRBV10-3,TGTGCCATCAGTGAAATAGCGGGGATTAGCACAGATACGCAGTATTTT,CAISEIAGISTDTQYF
NA,TRBJ1-5,NA,TRBV7-8,TGTGCCAGCAGTCCAACAGCACTCTATAGCAATCAGCCCCAGCATTTT,CASSPTALYSNQPQHF
NA,TRBJ2-7,NA,TRBV23-1,TGCGCCAGCAGCCAACAGGGTTCTCTCCTCTTCGAGCAGTACTTC,CASSQQGSLLFEQYF
once,TRBJ1-1,TRBD1,TRBV7-6,TGTGCCAGCAGCCCATCGGTTCCCGGGACAGGGGAAGTATCCGCCACTGAAGCTTTCTTT,CASSPSVPGTGEVSATEAFF
few,TRBJ2-7,TRBD2,TRBV5-6,TGTGCCAGCAGCTTGCAGCGGGGTTTCTACGAGCAGTACTTC,CASSLQRGFYEQYF
NA,TRBJ1-2,TRBD1,TRBV2,TGTGCCAGCACAATCTTCGACAGGGGGCCGAACTATGGCTACACCTTC,CASTIFDRGPNYGYTF
NA,TRBJ2-7,TRBD1,TRBV5-1,TGCGCCAGCAGCTTGAGGGACTCGCGGACAGGGGGCGACTCGTGCTTC,CASSLRDSRTGGDSCF
NA,TRBJ1-4,NA,TRBV11-2,TGTGCCAGCAGTCCCCCACCGGGGGGTGAAAAACTGTTTTTT,CASSPPPGGEKLFF
NA,TRBJ1-1,NA,TRBV2,TGTGCCAGCAGTCTAAATAGGAACACTGAAGCTTTCTTT,CASSLNRNTEAFF
few,TRBJ1-2,NA,TRBV30,TGTGCCTGGACCCGTGGCGAGGTATATGGCTATGGCTACACCTTC,CAWTRGEVYGYGYTF
NA,TRBJ1-1,TRBD1,TRBV29-1,TGCAGCGTTAAAAGGGACAGTATGAACACTGAAGCTTTCTTT,CSVKRDSMNTEAFF
few,TRBJ1-4,TRBD1,TRBV5-6,TGTGCCAGCAGCGAGGGACAGGGGAGGGCTAATGAAAAACTGTTTTTT,CASSEGQGRANEKLFF
NA,TRBJ1-4,TRBD1,TRBV10-2,TGCGCCAGCCACACGGGACAGGGTAGTGAAAAACTGTTTTTT,CASHTGQGSEKLFF
NA,TRBJ2-1,NA,TRBV2,TGTGCCAGCAGTACAGACGGGAAGGAAAGCAATGAGCAGTTCTTC,CASSTDGKESNEQFF
NA,TRBJ1-6,NA,TRBV6-5,TGTGCCAGCAGTTCCCCGGGGGGGGATTTTTCACCCCTCCACTTT,CASSSPGGDFSPLHF
few,TRBJ1-6,NA,TRBV6-5,TGTGCCAGCAGTTACCTGCGGTCACCCCTCCACTTT,CASSYLRSPLHF
once,TRBJ1-6,NA,TRBV5-1,TGCGCCAGCAGCTTGGGTCCCGGGGAATATAATTCACCCCTCCACTTT,CASSLGPGEYNSPLHF
few,TRBJ2-1,TRBD2,TRBV2,TGTGCCAGCAGTCCCACTAGCGGGGGGGCGGGGGAGCAGTTCTTC,CASSPTSGGAGEQFF
NA,TRBJ1-5,NA,TRBV10-3,TGTGCCATCACCGAGGCGGTCAATCAGCCCCAGCATTTT,CAITEAVNQPQHF
NA,TRBJ1-1,TRBD1,TRBV5-1,TGCGCCAGCAGCTTATGGACAGGGGGTGGCACTGAAGCTTTCTTT,CASSLWTGGGTEAFF